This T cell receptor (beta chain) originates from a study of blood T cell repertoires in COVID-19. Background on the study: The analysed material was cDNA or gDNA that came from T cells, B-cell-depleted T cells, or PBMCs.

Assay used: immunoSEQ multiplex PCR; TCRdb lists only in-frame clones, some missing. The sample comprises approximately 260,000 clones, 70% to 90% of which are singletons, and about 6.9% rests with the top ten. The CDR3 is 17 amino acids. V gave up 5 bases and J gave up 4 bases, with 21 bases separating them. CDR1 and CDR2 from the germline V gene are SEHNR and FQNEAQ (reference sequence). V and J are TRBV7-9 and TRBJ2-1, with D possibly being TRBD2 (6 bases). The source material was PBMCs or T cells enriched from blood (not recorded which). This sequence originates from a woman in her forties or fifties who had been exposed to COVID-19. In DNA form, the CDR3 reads TGTGCCAGCAGCCCTCCTTCCGGGACTCCAAATTACAATGAGCAGTTCTTC. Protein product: CASSPPSGTPNYNEQFF.